The 24 T cell receptor beta chains given below trace back to one sample, sequenced in a study of cytomegalovirus exposure and HLA in healthy donors. Primers for the PCR totalled 60 Vbeta and 13 Jbeta. The method was immunoSEQ multiplex PCR; TCRdb's version includes in-frame clones alone and lacks a portion of them. The sample includes 75,000 to 90,000 clones, 70% to 85% of them seen just once. The sample comprised PBMCs. Source of these receptors: a human donor in good health.

The chain employs TRBV6-5 and TRBJ2-1, with D perhaps matching TRBD2 (5 bases). CDR3 length equals 16 residues. The V end lost 3 bases, the J end lost 4 bases, and 16 bases lay between the germline ends. CDR1 is MNHEY and CDR2 is SVGAGI in the germline V gene. CDR3 in amino acids: CASSYQAGRGYNEQFF. DNA of the CDR3: TGTGCCAGCAGTTATCAGGCAGGCCGCGGGTACAATGAGCAGTTCTTC.

The chain couples TRBV7-8 to TRBJ1-2, with a possible D match to TRBD1 (6 bases). This CDR3 has 16 residues. Trimming took 1 base from V and 3 from J, leaving 15 bases between them. The V gene's germline CDR1 is SGHVS and CDR2 FQNEAQ. CDR3 region: CASSLGHQGLHYGYTF. The CDR3 nucleotides read TGTGCCAGCAGCTTAGGCCACCAGGGGCTCCACTATGGCTACACCTTC.

The V gene is TRBV7-9, the J gene TRBJ1-1, with a possible D match to TRBD1 (5 bases). Germline V CDR1 and CDR2: SEHNR, FQNEAQ (reference sequence). V was clipped by 5 bases and J by 5 bases, with 24 bases between them. The CDR3 runs to 17 residues. The CDR3 DNA reads as TGTGCCAGCAGCCGCCCACAGGTCGAGGCAGGTGCGACTGAAGCTTTCTTT. It is translated as CASSRPQVEAGATEAFF.

The chain links TRBV11-3 to TRBJ2-3; 8 bases map to TRBD2. Germline V gene data show CDR1 as SGHNT and CDR2 as YENEEA. J gave up 3 bases and V 4 bases, and 12 bases lay outside the gene matches. The CDR3 consists of 17 residues. Here the CDR3 DNA reads TGTGCCAGCAGCTCCCAGGACGGGGGGGCCGGGACAGATACGCAGTATTTT. Its translation is CASSSQDGGAGTDTQYF.

This clone was picked up one time. The chain is built from TRBV15 and TRBJ2-4, with 7 bases lining up with TRBD1. CDR1 LNHNV and CDR2 YYDKDF come from the germline V gene (reference sequence). The CDR3 contains 17 residues. With V trimmed by 3 bases and J by 8 bases, 16 bases remained unmatched. CDR3 DNA sequence: TGTGCCACCAGCAGCCCGACAGGGCGGAGATTGATGGACATTCAGTACTTC. This translates into CATSSPTGRRLMDIQYF.

V and J are TRBV11-2 and TRBJ1-2, with a tentative D call TRBD1 (5 bases). Trimming cost V 3 bases and J 5 bases, with 22 bases left between them. Germline V CDR1 and CDR2: SGHAT, FQNNGV. The CDR3 length is 17 residues. The CDR3 spells CASSLEAGPGGGYGYTF. The CDR3 nucleotides read TGTGCCAGCAGCTTGGAGGCAGGGCCAGGCGGGGGGTATGGCTACACCTTC.

The gene calls are TRBV9 and TRBJ1-2; D is perhaps TRBD1 (5 bases). The V end lost 0 bases, the J end lost 3 bases, and 15 bases lay between the germline ends. Germline loops: CDR1 SGDLS, CDR2 YYNGEE. The length of the CDR3 is 16 residues. The DNA of the CDR3 is TGTGCCAGCAGCGTAGATGGCTCAGGAGGGGACTATGGCTACACCTTC. Translation: CASSVDGSGGDYGYTF.

The CDR3 region is CASSYSGRGRDYGYTF. The CDR3 DNA sequence: TGTGCCAGCAGTTACTCGGGCAGGGGGCGCGACTATGGCTACACCTTC. The chain is built from TRBV6-5 and TRBJ1-2; 8 nucleotides match TRBD1. This CDR3 is 16 amino acids long. In germline, CDR1 is MNHEY, CDR2 SVGAGI. The ends lost 0 bases at V and 3 bases at J; junction bases unmatched: 6.

V usage is TRBV6-5 and J usage is TRBJ2-3; TRBD1 matches 11 bases. The CDR3 runs to 15 residues. CDR1 and CDR2 (germline): MNHEY, SVGAGI. The V gene end was trimmed by 4 bases and the J gene end by 4 bases; junction bases not matched to a gene: 4. In DNA form, the CDR3 reads TGTGCCAGCAGTTTGGGGGGACAGGGGGCAGATACGCAGTATTTT. It encodes CASSLGGQGADTQYF.

This chain connects TRBV7-8 to TRBJ2-7, with 12 bases that match TRBD1. CDR1 is SGHVS and CDR2 is FQNEAQ in the germline V gene. Germline trimming cut 3 bases from V and 2 bases from J; bases unmatched to any gene: 14. This CDR3 has 19 residues. CDR3 bases: TGTGCCAGCAGCTTTCCGGGACAGGGGGCAAATTACCGGACCTACGAGCAGTACTTC. This codes for CASSFPGQGANYRTYEQYF.

This chain links TRBV2 with TRBJ2-3; 8 bases map to TRBD2. V lost 6 bases and J lost 4; bases outside the gene matches: 9. Germline lookup yields CDR1 SNHLY and CDR2 FYNNEI. The CDR3 sequence is 15 residues long. CDR3 nucleotides: TGTGCCAGCAGCCCTGTAGCGGGAAGAGCAGATACGCAGTATTTT. Protein sequence: CASSPVAGRADTQYF.

The DNA for the CDR3 is TGCGCCAGCAGCCAGGGACAGAATAATTCACCCCTCCACTTT. Translation gives CASSQGQNNSPLHF. The chain recombines TRBV5-1 with TRBJ1-6, with 7 bases identical to TRBD1. The length of the CDR3 is 14 residues. CDR1 is SGHRS and CDR2 is YFSETQ in the germline V gene. V shed 4 bases and J 5 bases; nucleotides not matched to a gene: 3. Supplemented by reference TRBV5-1 and TRBJ1-6, the full variable domain reads KAGVTQTPRYLIKTRGQQVTLSCSPISGHRSVSWYQQTPGQGLQFLFEYFSETQRNKGNFPGRFSGRQFSNSRSEMNVSTLELGDSALYLCASSQGQNNSPLHFGNGTRLTVT.

V gene TRBV5-4 combines with J gene TRBJ1-5; perhaps TRBD1 as D (5 bases). Trimming left V 0 bases short and J 1 base short, with 8 bases between. CDR1 is SGHNT, CDR2 YYREEE, per germline (reference sequence). This CDR3 is built from 15 residues. As DNA, the CDR3 is TGTGCCAGCAGCTTGGGGGGCAGAAGCAATCAGCCCCAGCATTTT. This sequence encodes CASSLGGRSNQPQHF.

The chain employs TRBV9 and TRBJ1-5; 7 nucleotides line up with TRBD1. CDR1 and CDR2 from the germline V gene are SGDLS and YYNGEE. With 4 bases clipped from V and 6 bases from J, the junction kept 7 bases outside the gene matches. The CDR3 has 14 residues. Written as DNA, the CDR3 is TGTGCCAGCAGCCCAGGGGGAGAGATTCAGCCCCAGCATTTT. It is translated as CASSPGGEIQPQHF.

The V and J genes are TRBV19 and TRBJ2-3; 7 bases match TRBD1. This CDR3 spans 15 amino acids. Germline-derived CDR1 and CDR2 are LNHDA and SQIVND (reference sequence). V lost 4 bases and J lost 2; bases outside the gene matches: 6. The CDR3 protein is CASSTATGPTDTQYF. As DNA, the CDR3 is TGTGCCAGTAGTACGGCGACAGGGCCCACAGATACGCAGTATTTT.

V gene TRBV5-4 combines with J gene TRBJ2-7, with 9 bases fitting TRBD2. From germline, CDR1 is SGHNT and CDR2 YYREEE (reference sequence). V dropped 4 bases and J dropped 4; count of bases not matched to a gene: 9. The CDR3 is made up of 15 amino acids. This CDR3 reads CASSISGGLTYEQYF. DNA of the CDR3: TGTGCCAGCAGCATAAGCGGGGGGCTAACATACGAGCAGTACTTC.

J is TRBJ2-7 and V is TRBV4-1; 7 bases line up with TRBD1. The CDR3 length is 13 residues. Trimming at V came to 1 base and at J to 3 bases, leaving 0 bases not matched to a gene. Germline loops: CDR1 MGHRA, CDR2 YSYEKL. The CDR3 nucleotides read TGCGCCAGCAGCCAAGGGGACAGCTACGAGCAGTACTTC. Encoded protein: CASSQGDSYEQYF.

The chain has TRBV25-1 and TRBJ2-7, with 10 positions matching TRBD1. V lost 7 bases, J lost 6 bases, and 6 bases stayed unmatched. Germline V CDR1 and CDR2: MGHDK, SYGVNS. CDR3 size: 13 residues. The CDR3 sequence: CASTGQGVGEQYF. DNA for the CDR3: TGTGCCAGCACCGGACAGGGGGTTGGCGAGCAGTACTTC.

The chain uses TRBV4-3 and TRBJ2-6; D is unclear. This CDR3 has 16 residues. The germline CDR1 and CDR2 sequences are LGHNA and YSLEER. V lost 2 bases and J lost 0, with 8 bases in between. CDR3 bases: TGCGCCAGCAGCCAATTAAGCCACTCTGGGGCCAACGTCCTGACTTTC. As protein: CASSQLSHSGANVLTF.

The CDR3 bases are TGTGCCAGCAGCCCTGGCAGGGGCTTCTCCTACAATGAGCAGTTCTTC. Translated, it gives CASSPGRGFSYNEQFF. The rearrangement links TRBV11-2 to TRBJ2-1; D is possibly TRBD1 (6 bases). Deletions cut 5 bases from V and 0 bases from J, with 14 bases between. This CDR3 region has 16 residues. From germline, CDR1 is SGHAT and CDR2 FQNNGV. The full variable domain, completed using reference TRBV11-2 and TRBJ2-1, is EAGVAQSPRYKIIEKRQSVAFWCNPISGHATLYWYQQILGQGPKLLIQFQNNGVVDDSQLPKDRFSAERLKGVDSTLKIQPAKLEDSAVYLCASSPGRGFSYNEQFFGPGTRLTVL.

The V gene is TRBV5-4, the J gene TRBJ2-5, with D perhaps matching TRBD2 (6 bases). The CDR3 consists of 14 residues. Germline lookup yields CDR1 SGHNT and CDR2 YYREEE (reference sequence). V shed 4 bases and J shed 5 bases, with 15 bases lying between them. Here the CDR3 reads CASSRGLSGETQYF. The DNA for the CDR3 is TGTGCCAGCAGCCGGGGACTCTCGGGGGAGACCCAGTACTTC.

This clone was seen a handful of times. This chain links TRBV5-8 with TRBJ1-1; 7 bases line up with TRBD1. Losses at the gene ends were 9 bases for V and 1 base for J; bases not matched to a gene: 3. The germline CDR1 and CDR2 sequences are SGHTS and YDEGEE. CDR3 length: 12 amino acids. The CDR3 DNA reads as TGTGCCAATCGACAGGGGAACACTGAAGCTTTCTTT. Residues: CANRQGNTEAFF.

The rearrangement joins TRBV4-3 to TRBJ1-3, with D possibly being TRBD1 (6 bases). V lost 0 bases, J lost 3 bases, and 15 bases lay in between. CDR1 is LGHNA, CDR2 YSLEER, per germline. The CDR3 extends over 17 amino acids. Written as DNA, the CDR3 is TGCGCCAGCAGCCAAGATAGGGGGGGGGCTTATGGAAACACCATATATTTT. It yields the protein CASSQDRGGAYGNTIYF.

The chain joins TRBV4-3 to TRBJ1-1, with a tentative D call TRBD1 (5 bases). Germline-derived CDR1 and CDR2 are LGHNA and YSLEER. CDR3 length equals 13 residues. V lost 5 bases to trimming and J lost 8 bases, with 15 bases between them. CDR3 in amino acids: CASSERTSSEAFF. The DNA of the CDR3 is TGCGCCAGCAGCGAACGGACAAGTTCAGAAGCTTTCTTT.